This is a list of T cell receptor beta chains from one sample in a study of T cells in Graves' hyperthyroidism and ophthalmopathy. Each CDR3 protein is one row after TCRdb ran MiXCR on the multiplex PCR reads. Among 300,000 to 400,000 distinct CDR3 sequences listed, about 18% were seen once. Sequenced sample: blood. The receptors were sampled from a man aged 18 to 30 with Graves' ophthalmopathy. Both conserved end residues are part of each CDR3. Each record gives: D gene, J gene, CDR3 length, V gene, clone size, CDR3 DNA, CDR3 protein. A D gene is named only where the DNA matches it firmly. The size field is filled for only some rows; it gives once, few, many or a size class.

. | TRBJ2-7 | 13 | TRBV25-1 | once | TGTGCCAGCAGTGCCCCCAGAATCGGGCCGCAGTACTTC | CASSAPRIGPQYF
. | TRBJ2-7 | 15 | TRBV11-2 | many | TGTGCCAGCAGCTTAGTGGCAGGCTGGGGCTACGAGCAGTACTTC | CASSLVAGWGYEQYF
. | TRBJ1-1 | 18 | TRBV7-2 | . | TGTGCCAGCAGCTTAGTGAGTCTAGTCGGGCGGCAAGGTGCGGTAGCTTTCTTT | CASSLVSLVGRQGAVAFF
. | TRBJ1-1 | 11 | TRBV7-3 | . | TGTGCCAGCAGCGGTGGCGGGGAAGCTTTCTTT | CASSGGGEAFF
TRBD1 | TRBJ2-7 | 17 | TRBV28 | many | TGTGCCAGCAGGGGCAGACTAGGACAGGGGTTTTCCTACGAGCAGTACTTC | CASRGRLGQGFSYEQYF
. | TRBJ2-7 | 13 | TRBV19 | few | TGTGCCAGTAGTATGGAGACACGCTACGAGCAGTACTTC | CASSMETRYEQYF
. | TRBJ2-5 | 15 | TRBV12-3/TRBV12-4 | many | TGTGCCAGCAGTTTAGGCCAGGGAGGGGGAGAGACCCAGTACTTC | CASSLGQGGGETQYF
. | TRBJ1-2 | 13 | TRBV10-3 | many | TGTGCCATCAGTGAGAGGCAGTTAGATGGCTACACCTTC | CAISERQLDGYTF
TRBD1 | TRBJ2-3 | 15 | TRBV29-1 | many | TGCAGCGTTGTTCTGTGGACAGGGATTGCAGATACGCAGTATTTT | CSVVLWTGIADTQYF
. | TRBJ2-7 | 15 | TRBV7-8 | many | TGTGCCAGCAGCTTAGATCTTAGCGTCTCCTACGAGCAGTACTTC | CASSLDLSVSYEQYF
. | TRBJ1-1 | 14 | TRBV12-3/TRBV12-4 | many | TGTGCCAGCAGTCCCAGGCCCATGAACACTGAAGCTTTCTTT | CASSPRPMNTEAFF
TRBD1 | TRBJ1-1 | 13 | TRBV6-1 | many | TGTGCCAGCATTCTGACAGGGAAGACTGAAGCTTTCTTT | CASILTGKTEAFF
. | TRBJ2-3 | 12 | TRBV20-1 | many | TGCAGTGCTAGGGGGCTCTCAGATACGCAGTATTTT | CSARGLSDTQYF
TRBD2 | TRBJ2-3 | 14 | TRBV4-1 | . | TGCGCCAGCAGCCATGGGGGGGGATCAGATACGCAGTATTTT | CASSHGGGSDTQYF
. | TRBJ2-7 | 13 | TRBV27 | . | TGTGCCAGCACCCCGTTGGCAGGGGACGAGCAGTACTTC | CASTPLAGDEQYF
TRBD1 | TRBJ1-5 | 17 | TRBV4-1 | . | TGCGCCAGCAGCCAGCCTACAGGGGCCCTCAGCAATCAGCCCCAGCATTTT | CASSQPTGALSNQPQHF
TRBD2 | TRBJ2-5 | 19 | TRBV7-6 | . | TGTGCCAGCAGCTTAGCGACAAGCGGGGGGGCGAGGCTGGAAAAGACCCAGTACTTC | CASSLATSGGARLEKTQYF
. | TRBJ1-5 | 15 | TRBV27 | many | TGTGCCAGCAGTTTGCGAGTTGGCGGCAATCAGCCCCAGCATTTT | CASSLRVGGNQPQHF
TRBD1 | TRBJ1-6 | 14 | TRBV12-3/TRBV12-4 | . | TGTGCCAGAAGTTTAACAGGGGGGCGGTCACCCCTCCACTTT | CARSLTGGRSPLHF
TRBD1 | TRBJ2-7 | 16 | TRBV28 | many | TGTGCCAGCAGTTCCCTTGGACAGGGGGCGAGGGACGAGCAGTACTTC | CASSSLGQGARDEQYF
. | TRBJ2-5 | 14 | TRBV7-2 | many | TGTGCCAGCAGCTCGGGACACCACCAAGAGACCCAGTACTTC | CASSSGHHQETQYF
. | TRBJ1-5 | 14 | TRBV28 | . | TGTGCCAGCAGTTCGGACATTAGCAATCAGCCCCAGCATTTT | CASSSDISNQPQHF
. | TRBJ1-6 | 16 | TRBV2 | . | TGTGCCAGCAGTGAACAGCGGGACGGAATTAATTCACCCCTCCACTTT | CASSEQRDGINSPLHF
. | TRBJ2-1 | 13 | TRBV7-3 | many | TGTGCCAGCAGCCTGGGCCTGGGGGGTGAGCAGTTCTTC | CASSLGLGGEQFF
TRBD1 | TRBJ1-1 | 18 | TRBV7-9 | . | TGTGCCAGCAGCTTAATAAGTTTTGTCCGGGACAGGGACACTGAAGCTTTCTTT | CASSLISFVRDRDTEAFF
. | TRBJ2-2 | 17 | TRBV19 | few | TGTGCCAGTAGTATCCCTGCGTCGGGGGTAAGCACCGGGGAGCTGTTTTTT | CASSIPASGVSTGELFF
. | TRBJ2-2 | 14 | TRBV7-2 | . | TGTGCCAGCAGCCGTGTCAGTTTCGCCGGGGAGCTGTTTTTT | CASSRVSFAGELFF
. | TRBJ1-2 | 13 | TRBV29-1 | . | TGCAGCGTTCTAACCGGGCCGAACTATGGCTACACCTTC | CSVLTGPNYGYTF
TRBD1 | TRBJ1-1 | 13 | TRBV12-3/TRBV12-4 | once | TGTGCCAGCGCCCAGGGGGGTCCCACTGAAGCTTTCTTT | CASAQGGPTEAFF
TRBD1 | TRBJ1-1 | 13 | TRBV19 | . | TGTGCCAGGACAGGGGCCTCGAACACTGAAGCTTTCTTT | CARTGASNTEAFF
. | TRBJ2-7 | 14 | TRBV7-6 | few | TGTGCCAGCAGCCCCCTCATCCCCGCCCACGAGCAGTACTTC | CASSPLIPAHEQYF
TRBD1 | TRBJ1-1 | 14 | TRBV5-1 | many | TGCGCCAGCAGTGGGGCCCGACAGGGAGCTGAAGCTTTCTTT | CASSGARQGAEAFF
. | TRBJ1-5 | 13 | TRBV20-1 | few | TGCAGTGCTAGGGCCGTGGGCAATCAGCCCCAGCATTTT | CSARAVGNQPQHF
. | TRBJ1-1 | 13 | TRBV19 | few | TGTGCCAGTATGGGGGGCGATTACACTGAAGCTTTCTTT | CASMGGDYTEAFF
TRBD1 | TRBJ2-2 | 17 | TRBV7-9 | few | TGTGCCAGCAGCTTAACGAGGACAGGGGCCCGAACCGGGGAGCTGTTTTTT | CASSLTRTGARTGELFF